These 16 T cell receptor beta chains were sequenced from one sample in a study of blood T cell repertoires in COVID-19. Clones were sequenced by immunoSEQ multiplex PCR, and TCRdb holds only the in-frame ones, with some missing. The data contain 80,000 to 95,000 clones, 75% to 90% of them seen just once; the ten biggest clones take up approximately 31%. The material sequenced was peripheral blood. These receptors were obtained from an elderly woman with active or convalescent COVID-19.

The CDR3 nucleotides are TGTGCCAGCACCGTACCGGGACAGGCTTTTCGAGAGCAGTACTTC. Amino acid sequence: CASTVPGQAFREQYF. The rearrangement uses TRBV25-1 and TRBJ2-7; TRBD1 aligns across 8 bases. J lost 7 bases, V lost 7 bases, and 15 bases had no gene match. Per germline, CDR1 MGHDK and CDR2 SYGVNS. The CDR3 sequence is 15 residues long.

The rearrangement uses TRBV29-1 and TRBJ2-7, with TRBD1 identical over 8 bases. CDR1 is SQVTM, CDR2 ANQGSEA, per germline. V was clipped by 6 bases and J by 2 bases; unmatched bases: 6. The CDR3 runs to 13 residues. CDR3 sequence reads: CSVTRQGTYEQYF. In nucleotides, the CDR3 is TGCAGCGTAACAAGACAGGGGACCTACGAGCAGTACTTC.

CDR3: CASTRGSGARRNTEAFF. The CDR3 region has the DNA TGTGCCAGCACCCGTGGAAGTGGGGCACGAAGGAACACTGAAGCTTTCTTT. The chain is built from TRBV5-4 and TRBJ1-1; D possibly corresponds to TRBD1 (5 bases). CDR3 length equals 17 residues. Germline values: CDR1 SGHNT, CDR2 YYREEE (reference sequence). V was trimmed by 6 bases and J by 1 base, leaving 22 bases between them.

This clone was detected only a few times. V gene TRBV9 combines with J gene TRBJ2-5, with TRBD2 matching 7 bases. V was clipped by 3 bases and J by 0 bases; unmatched bases: 2. The CDR3 runs to 14 residues. Per the germline V gene, CDR1 is SGDLS and CDR2 is YYNGEE. CDR3 amino acids: CASSAGLNQETQYF. In nucleotides, the CDR3 is TGTGCCAGCAGCGCGGGACTAAACCAAGAGACCCAGTACTTC.

The chain has TRBV2 and TRBJ2-3, with TRBD2 matching over 12 bases. Trimming took 6 bases from V and 2 from J; bases not matched to a gene: 6. The CDR3 length is 16 residues. Germline lookup yields CDR1 SNHLY and CDR2 FYNNEI. CDR3 region: CASSILAGGSTDTQYF. The CDR3 coding sequence is TGTGCCAGCAGCATACTAGCGGGGGGCTCCACAGATACGCAGTATTTT.

The chain employs TRBV2 and TRBJ2-1; 7 bases line up with TRBD1. V lost 3 bases and J lost 8; bases outside the gene matches: 13. This CDR3 has 16 residues. Germline CDR1 SNHLY, CDR2 FYNNEI. The CDR3 bases are TGTGCCAGCAGTGATTTTGTAGGGACAGCCGTCTATGAGCAGTTCTTC. This encodes CASSDFVGTAVYEQFF.

The chain has TRBV18 and TRBJ2-2; no clear D. Germline assignment: CDR1 KGHSH and CDR2 LQKENI. The CDR3 covers 15 residues. V lost 1 base, J lost 0 bases, and 6 bases lay in between. In nucleotides, the CDR3 is TGTGCCAGCTCACCACAGCAGGCGAACACCGGGGAGCTGTTTTTT. Translation: CASSPQQANTGELFF.

V gene TRBV9 combines with J gene TRBJ2-1; 7 positions match TRBD2. V lost 1 base and J lost 8; bases outside the gene matches: 6. The CDR3 sequence is 14 residues long. Germline loops: CDR1 SGDLS, CDR2 YYNGEE. CDR3 sequence: CASSVTTSVYEQFF. CDR3 in DNA: TGTGCCAGCAGCGTAACTACTAGCGTCTATGAGCAGTTCTTC.

The chain has TRBV28 and TRBJ1-3, with a weak D call TRBD1 (5 bases). The length of the CDR3 is 15 residues. Looked up from germline, CDR1 is MDHEN and CDR2 is SYDVKM. V was trimmed by 8 bases and J by 1 base, leaving 15 bases between them. The CDR3 sequence: CASRRGISSGNTIYF. The CDR3 nucleotides read TGTGCCAGCCGGCGGGGGATATCTTCTGGAAACACCATATATTTT.

The rearrangement joins TRBV19 to TRBJ1-2; TRBD1 is a possible D gene (5 bases). The CDR3 consists of 14 residues. Trimming took 5 bases from V and 7 from J, leaving 17 bases between them. Germline V gene sequence: CDR1 LNHDA, CDR2 SQIVND (reference sequence). CDR3 sequence: CASSSKGGVPGYTF. CDR3 DNA: TGTGCCAGTAGTTCGAAAGGAGGGGTGCCTGGCTACACCTTC.

V and J are TRBV7-9 and TRBJ1-1; tentatively, D is TRBD1 (6 bases). This CDR3 region has 14 residues. Germline CDR1 and CDR2: SEHNR and FQNEAQ (reference sequence). V lost 3 bases to trimming and J lost 4 bases, with 12 bases between them. The CDR3 is CASSLDSLSTEAFF. Here the CDR3 DNA reads TGTGCCAGCAGCTTGGACAGTTTGAGCACTGAAGCTTTCTTT.

The rearrangement uses TRBV7-8 and TRBJ2-1; TRBD1 aligns across 7 bases. Germline-derived CDR1 and CDR2 are SGHVS and FQNEAQ. This CDR3 spans 15 amino acids. Trimming removed 1 base from V and 4 bases from J; junction bases left unmatched: 4. The CDR3 sequence is CASSLVGGLYNEQFF. The DNA of the CDR3 is TGTGCCAGCAGCTTAGTAGGGGGCCTATACAATGAGCAGTTCTTC.

This clone was picked up a small number of times. The rearrangement links TRBV5-1 to TRBJ2-2, with 11 bases aligning to TRBD1. Per germline, CDR1 SGHRS and CDR2 YFSETQ. The CDR3 is 15 residues long. The J segment lost 7 bases and the V segment lost 3 bases, leaving 5 bases of the junction unmatched. The CDR3 nucleotides read TGCGCCAGCAGCTCCGGGGACAGGGGGTTCGGGGAGCTGTTTTTT. Protein: CASSSGDRGFGELFF. The full variable domain, its missing parts supplied by reference TRBV5-1 and TRBJ2-2, is KAGVTQTPRYLIKTRGQQVTLSCSPISGHRSVSWYQQTPGQGLQFLFEYFSETQRNKGNFPGRFSGRQFSNSRSEMNVSTLELGDSALYLCASSSGDRGFGELFFGEGSRLTVL.

The chain carries TRBV9 and TRBJ2-1, with 10 positions matching TRBD2. The germline gives CDR1 SGDLS, CDR2 YYNGEE. The J segment lost 6 bases and the V segment lost 3 bases, leaving 9 bases of the junction unmatched. CDR3 length equals 16 residues. The CDR3 is CASSAQWRLAGNEQFF. CDR3 nucleotides: TGTGCCAGCAGCGCTCAATGGAGACTAGCGGGCAATGAGCAGTTCTTC.

V is TRBV6-5 and J is TRBJ2-2; 12 positions match TRBD2. The trim removed 4 bases at V and 5 bases at J, leaving 2 bases unmatched. The CDR3 contains 15 residues. CDR1 is MNHEY and CDR2 is SVGAGI in the germline V gene. CDR3 region: CASSSLAGGTGELFF. CDR3 nucleotide sequence: TGTGCCAGCAGTTCGCTAGCGGGAGGGACCGGGGAGCTGTTTTTT.

The chain joins TRBV7-7 to TRBJ2-7; 8 nucleotides align to TRBD1. The CDR3 sequence is 13 residues long. Germline CDR1 reads SSHAT; CDR2 reads FNYEAQ (reference sequence). V lost 5 bases, J lost 6 bases, and 6 bases stayed unmatched. This CDR3 reads CASSTDRVGEQYF. CDR3 nucleotide sequence: TGTGCCAGCAGCACGGACAGGGTGGGCGAGCAGTACTTC.